Presented here are 8 T cell receptor beta chains from one specimen sequenced in a study of neurological immune-mediated disorders. MiXCR, run by TCRdb on the 5' RACE reads, gives a single entry per CDR3 protein. The sample yields about 22,000 distinct CDR3 sequences, 15% to 20% seen once. Sequenced material: CD8+ T cells from blood. The source of these receptors is a woman aged 18 to 35 with multiple sclerosis.

The CDR3 region has the DNA TGTGCCAGCTCCCTGAGCTCCTACAATGAGCAGTTCTTC. Translated: CASSLSSYNEQFF. The chain is built from TRBV6-2 or TRBV6-3 and TRBJ2-1, with D uncertain. Germline loops: CDR1 MNHEY, CDR2 SVGEGT. The CDR3 loop spans 13 amino acids. V was trimmed by 8 bases and J by 0 bases, leaving 8 bases between them.

This clonotype was seen many times. The genes are TRBV5-1 and TRBJ2-2; tentatively, D is TRBD1 or TRBD2 (5 bases each). CDR1 is SGHRS, CDR2 YFSETQ, per germline. Trimming removed 4 bases from V and 2 bases from J, with 9 bases in between. The CDR3 has 14 residues. The CDR3 loop reads CASSPGANTGELFF. In DNA, the CDR3 is TGCGCCAGCAGCCCCGGGGCCAACACCGGGGAGCTGTTTTTT.

The gene calls are TRBV5-1 and TRBJ2-1, with 7 bases lining up with TRBD2. With 7 bases clipped from V and 1 base from J, the junction kept 5 bases outside the gene matches. CDR1 is SGHRS, CDR2 YFSETQ, per germline. The CDR3 sequence is 14 residues long. Written as DNA, the CDR3 is TGCGCCAGCGGTAGCGGGTTGTCCTACAATGAGCAGTTCTTC. It yields the protein CASGSGLSYNEQFF.

This clonotype was seen repeatedly, ten times or more. This rearrangement joins TRBV18 to TRBJ1-2; possibly TRBD1 for D (6 bases). Trimming took off 3 bases at V and 5 bases at J, with 22 bases between the two ends. Germline CDR1 reads KGHSH; CDR2 reads LQKENI. This CDR3 region has 17 residues. The CDR3 protein is CASSPGTRYYLTYGYTF. CDR3 sequence (DNA): TGTGCCAGCTCACCCGGGACACGATACTACCTTACTTATGGCTACACCTTC.

This clonotype counts as medium-sized. V gene TRBV28 combines with J gene TRBJ1-2, with 9 bases aligning to TRBD1. V lost 1 base to trimming and J lost 2 bases; unmatched junction nucleotides: 2. This CDR3 is 15 amino acids long. Germline CDR1 is MDHEN and CDR2 is SYDVKM. The CDR3 protein is CASSLYGQGNYGYTF. The DNA of the CDR3 is TGTGCCAGCAGTTTATACGGACAGGGGAACTATGGCTACACCTTC.

This clonotype was picked up many times. The rearrangement joins TRBV6-6 to TRBJ2-3, with 8 nucleotides matching TRBD2. This CDR3 is built from 18 residues. Germline values: CDR1 MNHNY, CDR2 SVGAGI (reference sequence). After removal of 5 bases from V and 3 bases from J, the junction contained 16 bases not matched to a gene. Written as DNA, the CDR3 is TGTGCCAGCAGTCCGGGGGTAATATCGAGCGGGAGAACAGATACGCAGTATTTT. Protein sequence: CASSPGVISSGRTDTQYF.

This clonotype was recorded at least ten times. CDR3 DNA: TGTGCCAGCAGCCTCAAACAGGGGGCGGACGAGCAGTACTTC. It codes for CASSLKQGADEQYF. This chain joins TRBV7-6 and TRBJ2-7; the match to TRBD1 covers 9 bases. The CDR3 length is 14 residues. Germline CDR1 and CDR2: SGHVS and FNYEAQ. Trimming cost V 5 bases and J 5 bases; bases outside gene matches: 7.

In this sample, this clonotype is medium-sized. The V and J genes are TRBV10-3 and TRBJ1-3; D gene ambiguous. V lost 2 bases and J lost 7, with 9 bases in between. Germline V gives CDR1 ENHRY, CDR2 SYGVKD. This CDR3 is built from 13 residues. DNA of the CDR3: TGTGCCATCAGTGAGCCGACAAGGAACACCATATATTTT. It encodes CAISEPTRNTIYF.